The clone carrying this T cell receptor beta chain was found a few times. These data belong to a study of blood T cell repertoires in COVID-19. Germline V gene lookup returns CDR1 MGHDK and CDR2 SYGVNS. The CDR3 has 15 residues. V was clipped by 8 bases and J by 4 bases; unmatched bases: 11. Original processing notes: Estimation of nucleated cell counts was performed using reference gene primer amplification. Sequencing was performed with immunoSEQ multiplex PCR; in TCRdb, only in-frame clones are kept and a portion is missing. Clone size and the V and J calls come from that table; the DNA yielded D and trimming. This sample yields around 160,000 clones, of which less than 90% are seen a single time; around 5.4% belongs to the top ten.

The sequenced sample was PBMCs or T cells enriched from blood (not recorded which). The chain recombines TRBV25-1 with TRBJ2-3; 8 positions match TRBD2. This TCR was recovered from a woman between 50 and 59 years old who had been exposed to COVID-19. In nucleotides, the CDR3 is TGTGCCAGCGGGCCAAGAACGGGAGGGGCAGATACGCAGTATTTT. It translates to CASGPRTGGADTQYF.